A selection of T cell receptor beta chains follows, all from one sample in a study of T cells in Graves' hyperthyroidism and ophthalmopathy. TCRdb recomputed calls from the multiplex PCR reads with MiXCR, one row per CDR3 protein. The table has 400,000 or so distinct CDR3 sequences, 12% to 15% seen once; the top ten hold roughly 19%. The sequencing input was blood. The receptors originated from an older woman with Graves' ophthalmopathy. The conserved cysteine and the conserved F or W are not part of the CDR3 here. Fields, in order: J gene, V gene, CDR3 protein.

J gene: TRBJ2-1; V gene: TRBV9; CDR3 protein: ASSVSGLSYNEQF
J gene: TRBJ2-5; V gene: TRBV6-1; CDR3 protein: ASARDGPTQY
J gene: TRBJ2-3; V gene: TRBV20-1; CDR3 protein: SALDPGLPTNTQY
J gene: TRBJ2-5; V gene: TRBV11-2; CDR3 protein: ASSRRTGTQY
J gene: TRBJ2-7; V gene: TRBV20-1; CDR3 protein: SASHEQY
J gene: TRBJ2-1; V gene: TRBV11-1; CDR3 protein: ASSRLAGGYNEQF
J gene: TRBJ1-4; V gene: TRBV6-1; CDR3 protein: ASSPEAANEKLF
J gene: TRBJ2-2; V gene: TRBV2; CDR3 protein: ASSGSGGKYTGELF
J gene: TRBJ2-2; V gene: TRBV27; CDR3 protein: ASSLNTGGLAGSGELF
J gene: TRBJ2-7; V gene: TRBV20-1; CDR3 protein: SARNLAGLSSYEQY
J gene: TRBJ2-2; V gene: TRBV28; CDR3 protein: ASSSPGVGAGELF
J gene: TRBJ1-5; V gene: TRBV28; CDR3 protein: ASSSQGGMGTGYNQPQH
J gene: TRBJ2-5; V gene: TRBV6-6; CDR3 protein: ASSYPTGGAGQETQY
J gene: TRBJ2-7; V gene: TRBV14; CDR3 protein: ASSQSGGLTYEQY
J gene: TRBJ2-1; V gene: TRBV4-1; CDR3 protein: ASSRTGGIAAIGNEQF
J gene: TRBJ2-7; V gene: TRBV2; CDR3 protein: ASSALSVYEQY
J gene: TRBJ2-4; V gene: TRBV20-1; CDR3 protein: SATIAGLAKNIQY
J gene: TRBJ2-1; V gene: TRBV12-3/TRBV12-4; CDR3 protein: ASSLGRGLEENEQF
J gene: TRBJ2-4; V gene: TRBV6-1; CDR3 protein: ASSGAEGGNIQY
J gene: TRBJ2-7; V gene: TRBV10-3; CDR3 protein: ATGGESSYEQY
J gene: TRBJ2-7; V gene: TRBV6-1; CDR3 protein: ASSTPGQPHEQY
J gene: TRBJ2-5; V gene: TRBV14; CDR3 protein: ASSQEHGGQETQY
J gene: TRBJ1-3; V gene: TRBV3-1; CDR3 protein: ASSQSSGSGNTIY
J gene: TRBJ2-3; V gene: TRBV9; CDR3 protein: ASSLGQGTPSPDTQY
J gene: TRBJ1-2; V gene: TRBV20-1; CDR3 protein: SASEAPDYGYT
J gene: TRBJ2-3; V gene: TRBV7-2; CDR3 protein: ASSTGGTTSTDTQY
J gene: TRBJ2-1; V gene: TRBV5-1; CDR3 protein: ASSLEGSINEQF
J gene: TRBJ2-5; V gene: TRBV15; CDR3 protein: ATTHGTAGEETQY
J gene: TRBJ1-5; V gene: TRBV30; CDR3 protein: AWSSMKLGDAGNQPQH
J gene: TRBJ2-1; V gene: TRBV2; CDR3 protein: ASSDRGMGEQF
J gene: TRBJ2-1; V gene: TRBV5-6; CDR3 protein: ASSFGRGSLYNEQF
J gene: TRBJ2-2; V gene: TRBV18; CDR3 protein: ASSPQDRNTGGLF
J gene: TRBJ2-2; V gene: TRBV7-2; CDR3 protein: ASSYPSGRLTGELF
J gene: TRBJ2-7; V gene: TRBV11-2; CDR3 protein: ASSLFQERDEQY
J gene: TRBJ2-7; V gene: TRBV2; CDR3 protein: ASSEMGQPNYEQY
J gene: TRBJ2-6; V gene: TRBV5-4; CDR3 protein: ASSVPLLTSGANVLT
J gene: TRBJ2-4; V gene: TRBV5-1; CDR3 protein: ASSLGSGKNIQY
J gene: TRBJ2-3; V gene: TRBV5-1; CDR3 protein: ASSLWRDSVSTDTQY
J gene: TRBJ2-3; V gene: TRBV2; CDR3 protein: ASNVLAGVDTQY
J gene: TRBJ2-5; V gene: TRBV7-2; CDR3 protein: ASSPRLGPQY
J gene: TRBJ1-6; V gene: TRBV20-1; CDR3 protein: SARGAFGPLH
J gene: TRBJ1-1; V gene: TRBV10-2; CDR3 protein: ASREADLNTEAF
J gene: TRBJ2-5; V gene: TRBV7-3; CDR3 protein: ASSLGGPRETQY
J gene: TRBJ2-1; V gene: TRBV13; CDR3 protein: ASSNRGRSYNEQF
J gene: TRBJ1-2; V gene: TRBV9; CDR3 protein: ASSDGQRSYGYT
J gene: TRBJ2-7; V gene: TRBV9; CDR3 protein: ASSVEGRGYEQY
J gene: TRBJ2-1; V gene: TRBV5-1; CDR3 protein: ASSSRTGGEGNEQF
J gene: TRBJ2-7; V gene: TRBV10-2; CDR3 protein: ASSESGLSSYEQY
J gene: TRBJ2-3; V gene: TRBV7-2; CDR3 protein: ASSFSPQTDTQY
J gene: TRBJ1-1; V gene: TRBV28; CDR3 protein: ASSSSGNGRAF
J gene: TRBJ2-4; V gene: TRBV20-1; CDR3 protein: SVLAKNIQY
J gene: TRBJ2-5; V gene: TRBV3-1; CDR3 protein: ASSQDVLGPAGETQY
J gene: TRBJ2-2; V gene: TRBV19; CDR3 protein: ASSMALYTGYTGELF